Shown below are 26 T cell receptor beta chains from a single sample sequenced in a study of shared clonotypes between healthy human individuals. Method: immunoSEQ multiplex PCR; TCRdb's copy keeps in-frame clones and lacks some. The sample holds some 2 million clones, about 95% seen once. Only CD45RO-negative cells positively selected for CCR7 counted as naive CD8 cells, so terminally differentiated effector memory CD45RA+ cells were excluded. Sequences were obtained from naive CD8+ T cells sorted from blood. All receptors derive from a man between 18 and 35 years old in good health.

The J gene is TRBJ2-3, the V gene TRBV2; TRBD2 agrees at 9 bases. There are 15 residues in the CDR3. The V gene's germline CDR1 is SNHLY and CDR2 FYNNEI. V lost 4 bases to trimming and J lost 5 bases; unmatched junction nucleotides: 7. The CDR3 DNA sequence: TGTGCCAGCAGTGGTGGCGGGAGGGCCAGAGATACGCAGTATTTT. Residues: CASSGGGRARDTQYF.

The chain has TRBV5-1 and TRBJ1-1, with D hard to call. This CDR3 has 14 residues. Germline-derived CDR1 and CDR2 are SGHRS and YFSETQ. The ends were cut back, 4 bases at V and 5 bases at J, with 15 bases in the middle. The CDR3 coding sequence is TGCGCCAGCAGCCCTGGTAGTTGGTGGACTGAAGCTTTCTTT. The encoded protein is CASSPGSWWTEAFF.

The V call is TRBV5-1, the J call TRBJ2-3; TRBD2 matches at 10 bases. CDR1 and CDR2 from the germline V gene are SGHRS and YFSETQ. V lost 0 bases to trimming and J lost 1 base; unmatched junction nucleotides: 5. The CDR3 spans 17 residues. CDR3 DNA sequence: TGCGCCAGCAGCTTGGCCAGGGGGACTAGCGGCACAGATACGCAGTATTTT. It encodes CASSLARGTSGTDTQYF.

This chain's CDR3 is CASSLRPSGGTDTQYF. CDR3 DNA sequence: TGTGCCAGCAGTCTCCGCCCTAGCGGGGGGACAGATACGCAGTATTTT. The V gene is TRBV28, the J gene TRBJ2-3, with 11 bases lining up with TRBD2. Trimming removed 5 bases from V and 3 bases from J; junction bases left unmatched: 7. CDR3 length: 16 residues. From germline, CDR1 is MDHEN and CDR2 SYDVKM. Supplemented by reference TRBV28 and TRBJ2-3, the full variable domain reads DVKVTQSSRYLVKRTGEKVFLECVQDMDHENMFWYRQDPGLGLRLIYFSYDVKMKEKGDIPEGYSVSREKKERFSLILESASTNQTSMYLCASSLRPSGGTDTQYFGPGTRLTVL.

This clone was seen once. The rearrangement links TRBV7-9 to TRBJ2-2, with no clear D. From germline, CDR1 is SEHNR and CDR2 FQNEAQ (reference sequence). The CDR3 is made up of 12 amino acids. V lost 8 bases, J lost 6 bases, and 10 bases lay in between. The CDR3 nucleotides are TGTGCCAGCCCCAAGATCCCCGGGGAGCTGTTTTTT. It translates to CASPKIPGELFF. Together with reference TRBV7-9 and TRBJ2-2, the CDR3 gives the full variable domain: DTGVSQNPRHKITKRGQNVTFRCDPISEHNRLYWYRQTLGQGPEFLTYFQNEAQLEKSRLLSDRFSAERPKGSFSTLEIQRTEQGDSAMYLCASPKIPGELFFGEGSRLTVL.

This clone was detected once. The rearrangement links TRBV10-2 to TRBJ2-7; D is undetermined. There are 14 residues in the CDR3. The ends were cut back, 2 bases at V and 4 bases at J, with 12 bases in the middle. Germline CDR1 WSHSY, CDR2 SAAADI. The CDR3 reads CASSEHLSSYEQYF. The CDR3 DNA reads as TGCGCCAGCAGTGAGCATCTTAGCTCTTACGAGCAGTACTTC.

About this clone itself: This sample also contains other DNA sequences that code for the same CDR3. V gene TRBV13 combines with J gene TRBJ1-3, with no clear D. Germline-derived CDR1 and CDR2 are PRHDT and FYEKMQ (reference sequence). This CDR3 region has 14 residues. The V gene lost 5 bases and the J gene lost 0 bases, with 8 bases spanning the gap. In DNA, the CDR3 is TGTGCCAGCAGCCCAGAAGACTCTGGAAACACCATATATTTT. Protein product: CASSPEDSGNTIYF.

V gene TRBV28 combines with J gene TRBJ2-5, with D possibly being TRBD1 (5 bases). This CDR3 region has 13 residues. V was shortened by 4 bases and J by 4 bases, with 10 bases between the two germline ends. Germline CDR1 reads MDHEN; CDR2 reads SYDVKM. In DNA form, the CDR3 reads TGTGCCAGCAGTTGGGGCAGTGGAGAGACCCAGTACTTC. The encoded protein is CASSWGSGETQYF.

The chain employs TRBV9 and TRBJ2-7, with a tentative D call TRBD2 (5 bases). The CDR3 is made up of 14 amino acids. Germline V CDR1 and CDR2: SGDLS, YYNGEE. Trimming removed 0 bases at V and 3 bases at J, with 10 bases between. The CDR3 loop reads CASSVGTGIYEQYF. In DNA, the CDR3 is TGTGCCAGCAGCGTAGGGACGGGGATCTACGAGCAGTACTTC.

The J gene is TRBJ1-1, the V gene TRBV5-6; D is unclear. Germline assignment: CDR1 SGHDT and CDR2 YYEEEE. V was pared by 4 bases and J by 11 bases, with 15 bases between. This CDR3 comprises 12 residues. CDR3 nucleotide sequence: TGTGCCAGCAGCCCCGGACCGATTGGGGCTTTCTTT. Protein product: CASSPGPIGAFF.

V and J are TRBV19 and TRBJ2-7, with a weak D call TRBD2 (6 bases). V was pared by 3 bases and J by 2 bases, with 11 bases between. Germline V gene sequence: CDR1 LNHDA, CDR2 SQIVND (reference sequence). The CDR3 has 14 amino acids. For the CDR3, the DNA is TGTGCCAGTAGTATGTCTATAGCGGCCTACGAGCAGTACTTC. Amino acids: CASSMSIAAYEQYF.

The J gene is TRBJ2-7, the V gene TRBV11-2; either TRBD1 or TRBD2 may fit D (5 bases each). The CDR3 extends over 13 amino acids. Germline CDR1 reads SGHAT; CDR2 reads FQNNGV. V was trimmed by 8 bases and J by 5 bases, leaving 16 bases between them. The CDR3 loop reads CASGGFGGHEQYF. The CDR3 DNA reads TGTGCCAGCGGGGGATTCGGAGGTCACGAGCAGTACTTC.

This clone appeared a single time. This chain joins TRBV4-1 and TRBJ1-2; the D gene is possibly TRBD1 (6 bases). The CDR3 is 15 residues long. Trimming took 3 bases from V and 6 from J, leaving 17 bases between them. From germline, CDR1 is MGHRA and CDR2 YSYEKL. CDR3 nucleotide sequence: TGCGCCAGCAGCCAGCCTCGGGACACCCCCAATGGCTACACCTTC. Translation: CASSQPRDTPNGYTF.

The CDR3 sequence: CASSSSGRYNEQFF. CDR3 DNA: TGTGCCAGCAGCTCCAGCGGACGCTACAATGAGCAGTTCTTC. The chain couples TRBV7-6 to TRBJ2-1, with a weak D call TRBD2 (5 bases). Germline CDR1 reads SGHVS; CDR2 reads FNYEAQ. V shed 4 bases and J shed 3 bases, with 10 bases lying between them. CDR3 length equals 14 residues.

The chain couples TRBV6-5 to TRBJ1-1; 10 nucleotides match TRBD1. This CDR3 spans 13 amino acids. Germline loops: CDR1 MNHEY, CDR2 SVGAGI. The ends lost 3 bases at V and 11 bases at J; junction bases unmatched: 6. The CDR3: CASSYGTGDTAFF. CDR3 coding DNA: TGTGCCAGCAGTTATGGGACAGGGGATACGGCTTTCTTT.

The J gene is TRBJ2-1, the V gene TRBV15; no reliable D call. The CDR3 sequence is 12 residues long. Deletions cut 0 bases from V and 7 bases from J, with 4 bases between. CDR1 and CDR2 from the germline V gene are LNHNV and YYDKDF (reference sequence). The DNA for the CDR3 is TGTGCCACCAGCAGAGACTTAAATGAGCAGTTCTTC. It specifies CATSRDLNEQFF.

This chain connects TRBV10-3 to TRBJ1-1; TRBD1 is a possible D gene (5 bases). The CDR3 sequence is 15 residues long. V dropped 0 bases and J dropped 1 base, with 9 bases sitting between them. The germline V gene encodes CDR1 ENHRY and CDR2 SYGVKD. The CDR3: CAISESGGTNTEAFF. CDR3 bases: TGTGCCATCAGTGAGTCGGGGGGTACGAACACTGAAGCTTTCTTT.

This rearrangement joins TRBV30 to TRBJ2-1; 11 bases fit TRBD2. Germline V gene lookup returns CDR1 GTSNPN and CDR2 SVGIG (reference sequence). V shed 4 bases, J shed 4 bases, and the junction held 6 bases outside the gene matches. The CDR3 is 15 amino acids. CDR3 loop: CAWTLLAGVYNEQFF. CDR3 in DNA: TGTGCCTGGACCCTACTAGCGGGAGTGTACAATGAGCAGTTCTTC.

J is TRBJ2-1 and V is TRBV7-2, with 11 positions matching TRBD2. Germline V gene lookup returns CDR1 SGHTA and CDR2 FQGNSA. The CDR3 is 15 residues long. The junction had 6 bases not matched to a gene; V was cut back by 5 bases and J by 6 bases. In nucleotides, the CDR3 is TGTGCCAGCAGCCCGGGACTAGCGGAACCCAATGAGCAGTTCTTC. It encodes CASSPGLAEPNEQFF.

The chain joins TRBV6-5 to TRBJ1-2; D might be TRBD1 (5 bases). Germline lookup yields CDR1 MNHEY and CDR2 SVGAGI. The CDR3 length is 13 residues. Trimming removed 8 bases from V and 3 bases from J, with 13 bases in between. CDR3 residues: CASAIRDYYGYTF. CDR3 nucleotides: TGTGCCAGCGCCATTCGGGACTACTATGGCTACACCTTC.

The chain recombines TRBV5-8 with TRBJ1-2, with 7 bases lining up with TRBD1. CDR1 and CDR2 from the germline V gene are SGHTS and YDEGEE. The CDR3 loop spans 14 amino acids. The junction had 6 bases not matched to a gene; V was cut back by 4 bases and J by 3 bases. In DNA, the CDR3 is TGTGCCAGCAGCCCCGGACAGGTGGACTATGGCTACACCTTC. Protein: CASSPGQVDYGYTF.

V is TRBV27 and J is TRBJ2-7; D possibly corresponds to TRBD2 (5 bases). CDR3 length equals 13 residues. Trimming left V 3 bases short and J 3 bases short, with 9 bases between. Germline-derived CDR1 and CDR2 are MNHEY and SMNVEV (reference sequence). As DNA, the CDR3 is TGTGCCAGCAGTTTTGTCCGGGGCTACGAGCAGTACTTC. It specifies CASSFVRGYEQYF.

This clone appeared a single time. The V call is TRBV6-4, the J call TRBJ2-7; D is ambiguous. Germline V CDR1 and CDR2: MRHNA, SNTAGT. V lost 6 bases to trimming and J lost 3 bases, with 9 bases between them. The CDR3 totals 12 residues. The CDR3 region has the DNA TGTGCCAGCAGGTCCCCTTACTACGAGCAGTACTTC. It yields the protein CASRSPYYEQYF.

V gene TRBV19 combines with J gene TRBJ1-4; D ambiguous. The CDR3 consists of 16 residues. From germline, CDR1 is LNHDA and CDR2 SQIVND (reference sequence). V was cut by 2 bases and J by 4 bases, with 14 bases left in between. The CDR3 is CASSIMEAGLNEKLFF. The CDR3 coding sequence is TGTGCCAGTAGTATAATGGAGGCGGGCCTTAATGAAAAACTGTTTTTT.

This sequence joins TRBV27 and TRBJ2-2; D ambiguous. Looked up from germline, CDR1 is MNHEY and CDR2 is SMNVEV (reference sequence). The CDR3 covers 10 residues. V dropped 8 bases and J dropped 6 bases, with 4 bases sitting between them. The CDR3 coding sequence is TGTGCCAGCGGAGCCGGGGAGCTGTTTTTT. This translates into CASGAGELFF.

This sequence joins TRBV19 and TRBJ1-1, with D possibly being TRBD1 (6 bases). Germline V lookup: CDR1 LNHDA, CDR2 SQIVND (reference sequence). CDR3 length equals 15 residues. V was pared by 3 bases and J by 0 bases, with 11 bases between. The CDR3 bases are TGTGCCAGTAGTATTGCGACAGGTATGAACACTGAAGCTTTCTTT. Translation gives CASSIATGMNTEAFF.